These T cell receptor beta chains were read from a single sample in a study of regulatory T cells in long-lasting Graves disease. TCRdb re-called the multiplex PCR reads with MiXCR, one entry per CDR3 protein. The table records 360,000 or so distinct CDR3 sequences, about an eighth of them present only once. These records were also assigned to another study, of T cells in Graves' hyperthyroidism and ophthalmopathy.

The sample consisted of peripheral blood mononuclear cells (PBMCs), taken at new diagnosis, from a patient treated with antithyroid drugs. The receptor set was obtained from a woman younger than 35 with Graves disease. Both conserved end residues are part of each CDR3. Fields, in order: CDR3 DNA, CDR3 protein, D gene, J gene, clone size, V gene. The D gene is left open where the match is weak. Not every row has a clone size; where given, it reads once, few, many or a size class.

TGTGCCAGCAGCTTAGTCCCAGGACTGAGTTTTGGACTGTTTTTT CASSLVPGLSFGLFF - TRBJ1-4 many TRBV11-2
TGTGCCAGCAGTTACGGACAGGGTTGGGAGACCCAGTACTTC CASSYGQGWETQYF TRBD1 TRBJ2-5 many TRBV6-5
TGTGCCAGCAGCTTGGATGATGAGAACTGGATCGGGGAGCTGTTTTTT CASSLDDENWIGELFF - TRBJ2-2 - TRBV5-6
TGTGCCAGTAGTATTGGGTGGGGGCGGGACACTGAAGCTTTCTTT CASSIGWGRDTEAFF - TRBJ1-1 few TRBV19
TGTGCCAGCAATAGCGGGGGCTACGAGCAGTACTTC CASNSGGYEQYF TRBD2 TRBJ2-7 many TRBV9
TGTGCCACCACTCCGACAGGGCGAGAGACCCAGTACTTC CATTPTGRETQYF TRBD1 TRBJ2-5 many TRBV28
TGTGCCAGCAGGGCACTTCTAGCGGGATACACAGATACGCAGTATTTT CASRALLAGYTDTQYF TRBD2 TRBJ2-3 - TRBV6-1
TGCAGTGGCCCGGGACTAGACTCCTACAATGAGCAGTTCTTC CSGPGLDSYNEQFF TRBD2 TRBJ2-1 many TRBV20-1
TGTGCCACCAGGGTAACACCCAAGGGGGTGCTGTTTTTT CATRVTPKGVLFF - TRBJ1-4 many TRBV28
TGTGCCAGCTCACCCCAGGGACAGGGCAACTATGGCTACACCTTC CASSPQGQGNYGYTF TRBD1 TRBJ1-2 many TRBV18
TGCAGTGCTATTAAGGCTAAGAGCACTGAAGCTTTCTTT CSAIKAKSTEAFF - TRBJ1-1 many TRBV20-1
TGTGCCAGCAGCTTCCGGACTAGCGGGGGTTTTCGAATCGGTGAGCAGTTCTTC CASSFRTSGGFRIGEQFF TRBD2 TRBJ2-1 - TRBV13
TGTGCCAGCAGCGCCCTGGGCGTAGGTATCGCTGAAGCTTTCTTT CASSALGVGIAEAFF - TRBJ1-1 many TRBV2
TGTGCCCGGAGACGGGGGAACACTGAAGCTTTCTTT CARRRGNTEAFF - TRBJ1-1 many TRBV30
TGTGCCAGCAGTGAGGGTGCCACTGAAGCTTTCTTT CASSEGATEAFF - TRBJ1-1 few TRBV2
TGTGCCAGCAGACCCAGTACGAACACTGAAGCTTTCTTT CASRPSTNTEAFF - TRBJ1-1 many TRBV12-3/TRBV12-4
TGTGCTAGTGGCCAGAGTTATACTCGGGGCTACACCTTC CASGQSYTRGYTF - TRBJ1-2 many TRBV12-5
TGTGCCAGCAGTGATATGGGGGCTTACTATGGCTACACCTTC CASSDMGAYYGYTF - TRBJ1-2 - TRBV2